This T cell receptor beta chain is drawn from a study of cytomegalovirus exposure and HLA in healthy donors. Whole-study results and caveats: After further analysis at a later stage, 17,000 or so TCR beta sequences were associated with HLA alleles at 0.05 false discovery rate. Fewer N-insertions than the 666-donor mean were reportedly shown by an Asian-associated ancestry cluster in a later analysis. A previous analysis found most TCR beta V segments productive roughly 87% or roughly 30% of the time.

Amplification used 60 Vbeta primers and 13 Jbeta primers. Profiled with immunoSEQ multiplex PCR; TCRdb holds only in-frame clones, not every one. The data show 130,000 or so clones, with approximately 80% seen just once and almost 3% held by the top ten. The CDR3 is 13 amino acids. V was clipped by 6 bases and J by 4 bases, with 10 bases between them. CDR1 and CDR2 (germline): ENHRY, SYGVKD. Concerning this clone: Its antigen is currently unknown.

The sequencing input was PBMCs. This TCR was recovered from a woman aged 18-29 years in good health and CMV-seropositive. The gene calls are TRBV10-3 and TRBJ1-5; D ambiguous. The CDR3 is CAISGEQNQPQHF. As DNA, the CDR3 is TGTGCCATCAGCGGGGAGCAGAATCAGCCCCAGCATTTT.